Each of the 16 T cell receptor beta chains below was sequenced from the same sample in a study of cytomegalovirus exposure and HLA in healthy donors. With 60 Vbeta and 13 Jbeta primers, the PCR was carried out. Method: immunoSEQ multiplex PCR; TCRdb's copy keeps in-frame clones and lacks some. The repertoire has some 270,000 clones, 80% of them found once; the top ten carry about 0.28%. Sample: PBMCs. Receptors originate from a girl aged 2-9 years in good health and CMV-seronegative.

This clone was observed a single time. CDR3 sequence (DNA): TGTGCCAGCAGCTCCACAGGGGGCGCCCGAACTGGGGCCAACGTCCTGACTTTC. Translated: CASSSTGGARTGANVLTF. This chain joins TRBV7-3 and TRBJ2-6; 9 positions match TRBD1. Germline CDR1 and CDR2: SGHTA and FQGTGA. Losses at the gene ends were 4 bases for V and 2 bases for J; bases not matched to a gene: 9. This CDR3 comprises 18 residues.

V usage is TRBV7-9 and J usage is TRBJ1-2; D possibly corresponds to TRBD1 (5 bases). Germline V CDR1 and CDR2: SEHNR, FQNEAQ (reference sequence). The CDR3 has 14 amino acids. Trimming stripped 5 bases from V and 8 bases from J, with 18 bases between. Written as DNA, the CDR3 is TGTGCCAGCAGCATTCGACAGCCACGTCTGGGCTACACCTTC. This encodes CASSIRQPRLGYTF.

V usage is TRBV9 and J usage is TRBJ1-4; 9 nucleotides line up with TRBD1. The CDR3 has 18 residues. V shed 3 bases and J 8 bases; nucleotides not matched to a gene: 17. Germline V gene sequence: CDR1 SGDLS, CDR2 YYNGEE. The CDR3 is CASSARPGQGRAGEKLFF. The DNA of the CDR3 is TGTGCCAGCAGCGCCCGCCCGGGACAGGGTCGGGCGGGAGAAAAACTGTTTTTT.

The chain has TRBV4-1 and TRBJ2-4, with TRBD1 as a possible D gene (6 bases). V shed 4 bases and J shed 0 bases, with 13 bases lying between them. The CDR3 is 16 residues long. Per the germline V gene, CDR1 is MGHRA and CDR2 is YSYEKL. The CDR3 reads CASSRGQFLAKNIQYF. The CDR3 DNA reads as TGCGCCAGCAGCCGAGGACAGTTCCTAGCCAAAAACATTCAGTACTTC.

This clone was picked up one time. The V and J genes are TRBV19 and TRBJ2-3; TRBD1 is a possible D gene (6 bases). Trimming left V 6 bases short and J 2 bases short, with 12 bases between. Germline V gene sequence: CDR1 LNHDA, CDR2 SQIVND (reference sequence). This CDR3 region has 14 residues. CDR3 nucleotide sequence: TGTGCCAGTAGCAGGGGAGTCGACACAGATACGCAGTATTTT. It specifies CASSRGVDTDTQYF.

The chain links TRBV5-8 to TRBJ2-6; D is undetermined. V was shortened by 5 bases and J by 0 bases, with 9 bases between the two germline ends. There are 15 residues in the CDR3. From germline, CDR1 is SGHTS and CDR2 YDEGEE. Here the CDR3 reads CASRKQVSGANVLTF. The CDR3 nucleotides read TGTGCCAGCAGGAAACAAGTCTCTGGGGCCAACGTCCTGACTTTC.

The V call is TRBV7-2, the J call TRBJ2-5, with 13 bases aligning to TRBD2. Germline values: CDR1 SGHTA, CDR2 FQGNSA. This CDR3 is 15 amino acids long. Trimming removed 5 bases from V and 4 bases from J; junction bases left unmatched: 4. The CDR3 nucleotides read TGTGCCAGCAGCCCCGGACTAGCGGGAGTAGAGACCCAGTACTTC. This sequence encodes CASSPGLAGVETQYF.

This chain links TRBV7-3 with TRBJ2-7; 8 bases align to TRBD1. V dropped 7 bases and J dropped 2; count of bases not matched to a gene: 4. CDR3 length equals 13 residues. Germline assignment: CDR1 SGHTA and CDR2 FQGTGA. This chain's CDR3 is CASKEQGAYEQYF. CDR3 in DNA: TGTGCCAGCAAGGAACAGGGGGCCTACGAGCAGTACTTC. The full variable domain, in which reference TRBV7-3 and TRBJ2-7 provide the parts outside the CDR3, is GAGVSQTPSNKVTEKGKYVELRCDPISGHTALYWYRQSLGQGPEFLIYFQGTGAADDSGLPNDRFFAVRPEGSVSTLKIQRTERGDSAVYLCASKEQGAYEQYFGPGTRLTVT.

The genes are TRBV5-1 and TRBJ2-7, with 7 bases lining up with TRBD1. Trimming cost V 4 bases and J 6 bases; bases outside gene matches: 10. Germline V lookup: CDR1 SGHRS, CDR2 YFSETQ. The length of the CDR3 is 14 residues. The CDR3 here is CASSIDRVKAEQYF. The CDR3, as DNA: TGCGCCAGCAGCATAGACAGGGTGAAGGCCGAGCAGTACTTC. The whole variable domain, remainder taken from reference TRBV5-1 and TRBJ2-7, is KAGVTQTPRYLIKTRGQQVTLSCSPISGHRSVSWYQQTPGQGLQFLFEYFSETQRNKGNFPGRFSGRQFSNSRSEMNVSTLELGDSALYLCASSIDRVKAEQYFGPGTRLTVT.

J is TRBJ2-1 and V is TRBV7-6, with TRBD2 identical over 7 bases. V shed 5 bases, J shed 3 bases, and the junction held 7 bases outside the gene matches. This CDR3 region has 15 residues. Germline assignment: CDR1 SGHVS and CDR2 FNYEAQ. DNA of the CDR3: TGTGCCAGCAGCCCACGACTAGCCGTCTACAATGAGCAGTTCTTC. Protein product: CASSPRLAVYNEQFF.

The gene calls are TRBV30 and TRBJ1-6, with a weak D call TRBD1 (5 bases). Germline V gives CDR1 GTSNPN, CDR2 SVGIG (reference sequence). This CDR3 comprises 16 residues. V was cut by 1 base and J by 2 bases, with 12 bases left in between. CDR3 protein: CAWSEGEATYNSPLHF. The CDR3, as DNA: TGTGCCTGGAGTGAAGGGGAGGCGACCTATAATTCACCCCTCCACTTT.

The chain carries TRBV27 and TRBJ1-5; possible D gene TRBD1, 6 bases. V was pared by 6 bases and J by 3 bases, with 12 bases between. The CDR3 runs to 14 residues. Germline V CDR1 and CDR2: MNHEY, SMNVEV (reference sequence). The CDR3 spells CASSPGQYNQPQHF. For the CDR3, the DNA is TGTGCCAGCAGCCCTGGACAGTACAATCAGCCCCAGCATTTT.

The chain is built from TRBV6-5 and TRBJ2-7, with 10 nucleotides matching TRBD1. There are 12 residues in the CDR3. Germline V gives CDR1 MNHEY, CDR2 SVGAGI. Germline trimming cut 6 bases from V and 6 bases from J; bases unmatched to any gene: 2. Here the CDR3 DNA reads TGTGCCAGCAGGAGGGACAGGGGCGAGCAGTACTTC. Translated, it gives CASRRDRGEQYF.

This chain links TRBV28 with TRBJ2-5; possible D gene TRBD2, 6 bases. Germline V gene data show CDR1 as MDHEN and CDR2 as SYDVKM. This CDR3 is built from 15 residues. The V gene lost 2 bases and the J gene lost 3 bases, with 13 bases spanning the gap. CDR3 nucleotides: TGTGCCAGCAGTTTACCGGGACTGCCGAAAGAGACCCAGTACTTC. It yields the protein CASSLPGLPKETQYF.

Only one count was recorded for this clone. The chain carries TRBV9 and TRBJ1-3, with D unclear. CDR1 and CDR2 (germline): SGDLS, YYNGEE. The CDR3 extends over 15 amino acids. The V end was cut by 4 bases, the J end by 0 bases, with 11 bases between. This CDR3 is CASSLAVNSGNTIYF. The DNA for the CDR3 is TGTGCCAGCAGCCTAGCTGTAAACTCTGGAAACACCATATATTTT. The variable domain in full, completed from reference TRBV9 and TRBJ1-3, reads DSGVTQTPKHLITATGQRVTLRCSPRSGDLSVYWYQQSLDQGLQFLIQYYNGEERAKGNILERFSAQQFPDLHSELNLSSLELGDSALYFCASSLAVNSGNTIYFGEGSWLTVV.

The chain employs TRBV4-1 and TRBJ1-2; tentative D call: TRBD1 (5 bases). Per the germline V gene, CDR1 is MGHRA and CDR2 is YSYEKL. This CDR3 comprises 15 residues. The V end lost 0 bases, the J end lost 7 bases, and 15 bases lay between the germline ends. The CDR3 loop is CASSQDSGGWGGYTF. CDR3 bases: TGCGCCAGCAGCCAAGACTCCGGGGGGTGGGGTGGCTACACCTTC.